These 21 T cell receptor beta chains came from one sample sequenced in a study of blood T cells in healthy people across ages. The authors ran a second PCR of roughly 6 to 12 cycles using a sample-barcoded 5' primer and a J-beta primer mix. One entry per CDR3 protein results from TCRdb running MiXCR on the 5' RACE reads. The sample comprises under 950,000 distinct CDR3 sequences, approximately 21% of which are singletons, and about 22% rests with the top ten. Sequenced input: blood. The source of these receptors is a man aged 65 to 85 in good health.

This clonotype was recorded a few times. One end of the junction varies from germline; a read error may be responsible. This chain uses TRBV24-1 with TRBJ2-3; possibly TRBD2 for D (7 bases). This CDR3 spans 17 amino acids. Germline V gene data show CDR1 as KGHDR and CDR2 as SFDVKD. DNA for the CDR3: TGTGCCACCAGTGATTTGAGGGGGGGCGAGAGCACAGATAGGCAGTATTTT. This gives the protein CATSDLRGGESTDRQYF.

The chain recombines TRBV6-1 with TRBJ2-5; no definite D call. The DNA matches TRBJ2-7 better at its end, which makes the J call doubtful. Germline V CDR1 and CDR2: MNHNS, SASEGT. This CDR3 contains 13 residues. The CDR3 spells CASSSHLGYEQYF. Written as DNA, the CDR3 is TGTGCCAGCAGCTCCCATTTGGGTTACGAGCAGTACTTC.

The chain couples TRBV27 to TRBJ2-1, with 10 bases matching TRBD2. The CDR3 has 17 amino acids. J gave up 6 bases and V 3 bases, and 11 bases lay outside the gene matches. Germline V gives CDR1 MNHEY, CDR2 SMNVEV (reference sequence). In DNA, the CDR3 is TGTGCCAGCAGTTTCGGCCTAGCGGGAGATTGGCGCAATGAGCAGTTCTTC. This codes for CASSFGLAGDWRNEQFF.

This clonotype appeared a few times. V usage is TRBV20-1 and J usage is TRBJ2-5; D not certain. This CDR3 spans 14 amino acids. The germline V gene encodes CDR1 DFQATT and CDR2 SNEGSKA (reference sequence). The V end lost 1 base, the J end lost 2 bases, and 11 bases lay between the germline ends. The chain's CDR3 is CSARGWAMQETQYF. The CDR3 DNA reads TGCAGTGCTAGAGGTTGGGCCATGCAAGAGACCCAGTACTTC.

This clonotype came up a few times. This chain uses TRBV6-5 with TRBJ2-7; 10 bases match TRBD2. V lost 4 bases, J lost 1 base, and 4 bases stayed unmatched. The CDR3 is 15 amino acids. Looked up from germline, CDR1 is MNHEY and CDR2 is SVGAGI. CDR3 residues: CASSSWTSGSYEQYF. In nucleotides, the CDR3 is TGTGCCAGCAGTTCCTGGACTAGCGGTTCCTACGAGCAGTACTTC.

This rearrangement joins TRBV27 to TRBJ2-5; D is perhaps TRBD1 (6 bases). The last part of the DNA fits TRBJ2-1 better; the J call may be wrong. This CDR3 region has 15 residues. Germline V gives CDR1 MNHEY, CDR2 SMNVEV (reference sequence). This CDR3 reads CASSLYGGTYNEQFF. The CDR3 bases are TGTGCCAGCAGTTTATATGGGGGCACCTACAATGAGCAGTTCTTC.

V gene TRBV6-6 combines with J gene TRBJ2-2; D is possibly TRBD2 (6 bases). V was pared by 0 bases and J by 8 bases, with 16 bases between. CDR3 length: 16 amino acids. Germline V CDR1 and CDR2: MNHNY, SVGAGI (reference sequence). DNA of the CDR3: TGTGCCAGCAGTTACTCGGTCGCCCGGGAGAGTGGGGAGCTGTTTTTT. Translated, it gives CASSYSVARESGELFF.

In this sample, this clonotype turned up many times. The chain combines TRBV7-2 with TRBJ1-5; maybe TRBD1 (5 bases). Germline loops: CDR1 SGHTA, CDR2 FQGNSA. The CDR3 spans 14 residues. V was cut by 4 bases and J by 5 bases, with 12 bases left in between. CDR3 sequence reads: CASSSEPGHQPQHF. The CDR3, as DNA: TGTGCCAGCAGCTCGGAACCGGGGCATCAGCCCCAGCATTTT.

This clonotype was counted a few times. The J gene is TRBJ2-1, the V gene TRBV5-1, with 12 bases lining up with TRBD2. The J call may be wrong; the DNA end is better matched by TRBJ2-7. Germline-derived CDR1 and CDR2 are SGHRS and YFSETQ. CDR3 length: 15 residues. The CDR3 nucleotides are TGCGCCAGCAGCTTGACTAGCGGGGGGTATATCGAGCAGTACTTC. Its translation: CASSLTSGGYIEQYF.

The rearrangement uses TRBV7-2 and TRBJ2-4; the match to TRBD1 covers 7 bases. V dropped 3 bases and J dropped 7; count of bases not matched to a gene: 3. CDR1 and CDR2 from the germline V gene are SGHTA and FQGNSA. CDR3 length equals 13 residues. The CDR3 coding sequence is TGTGCCAGCAGCTTGGTACAGGGGAACATTCAGTACTTC. Residues: CASSLVQGNIQYF.

The table lists this clonotype with many counts. The chain combines TRBV14 with TRBJ1-1; D is undetermined. The germline gives CDR1 SGHDN, CDR2 FVKESK. V was trimmed by 9 bases and J by 0 bases, leaving 11 bases between them. This CDR3 is 13 amino acids long. CDR3 sequence: CASTRTMNTEAFF. For the CDR3, the DNA is TGTGCCAGTACTCGGACGATGAACACTGAAGCTTTCTTT.

CDR3 residues: CASSDLISGAGAKETQYF. In DNA form, the CDR3 reads TGTGCCAGCAGCGACCTAATTAGCGGGGCCGGTGCTAAAGAGACCCAGTACTTC. The chain has TRBV7-9 and TRBJ2-5; 8 bases are a match to TRBD2. The germline V gene has CDR1 SEHNR and CDR2 FQNEAQ (reference sequence). Trimming at V came to 5 bases and at J to 3 bases, leaving 17 bases not matched to a gene. The CDR3 spans 18 residues.

The genes are TRBV24-1 and TRBJ2-5; weak D call: TRBD2 (5 bases). The V gene's germline CDR1 is KGHDR and CDR2 SFDVKD. With 4 bases removed from V and 2 bases from J, the gap between germline ends came to 10 bases. The CDR3 has 14 amino acids. CDR3 DNA sequence: TGTGCCACCAGTGAAGGAGGAAGACAAGAGACCCAGTACTTC. This gives the protein CATSEGGRQETQYF.

The CDR3 DNA follows: TGCAGCGTCTCCGGGACAATCTCCTACGAGCAGTACTTC. This sequence encodes CSVSGTISYEQYF. V and J are TRBV29-1 and TRBJ2-7, with D perhaps TRBD1 (6 bases). The CDR3 consists of 13 residues. Germline values: CDR1 SQVTM, CDR2 ANQGSEA. V shed 6 bases and J shed 0 bases, with 12 bases lying between them.

V gene TRBV5-1 combines with J gene TRBJ1-1, with a possible D match to TRBD1 (6 bases). Trimming shortened V by 5 bases and J by 0 bases, and 14 bases separated the two germline ends. The CDR3 covers 15 residues. The germline CDR1 and CDR2 sequences are SGHRS and YFSETQ. As DNA, the CDR3 is TGCGCCAGCAGATACCGACAGGAGCTGAACACTGAAGCTTTCTTT. Protein product: CASRYRQELNTEAFF. Complete variable domain (other parts from reference TRBV5-1 and TRBJ1-1): KAGVTQTPRYLIKTRGQQVTLSCSPISGHRSVSWYQQTPGQGLQFLFEYFSETQRNKGNFPGRFSGRQFSNSRSEMNVSTLELGDSALYLCASRYRQELNTEAFFGQGTRLTVV.

The CDR3 nucleotides are TGCAGTGCCAACCATAAGGGGAGGACAGATACGCAGTATTTT. Protein product: CSANHKGRTDTQYF. V and J are TRBV20-1 and TRBJ2-3; D may be TRBD2 (6 bases). The CDR3 is 14 amino acids. Germline CDR1 DFQATT, CDR2 SNEGSKA (reference sequence). Trimming removed 6 bases from V and 3 bases from J, with 16 bases in between.

The chain couples TRBV12-3 or TRBV12-4 to TRBJ2-5, with 11 bases identical to TRBD2. The CDR3 spans 14 residues. V lost 6 bases, J lost 11 bases, and 11 bases stayed unmatched. In DNA form, the CDR3 reads TGTGCCAGCAGCATAGCGGGGGGGCCTTCGGAGCAGTACTTC. Translation gives CASSIAGGPSEQYF.

Only a few counts were recorded for this clonotype. The junction shows a germline mismatch at one end, possibly a read error. The chain uses TRBV27 and TRBJ2-1, with 10 nucleotides matching TRBD2. The germline gives CDR1 MNHEY, CDR2 SMNVEV (reference sequence). This CDR3 comprises 15 residues. The CDR3, as DNA: TGTGCCAGCAGTAGGACTAGCGGTCTTTACAATGAGCGGTTCTTC. This codes for CASSRTSGLYNERFF.

The CDR3: CASTTSFGEQFF. As DNA, the CDR3 is TGTGCCAGCACCACTAGTTTCGGTGAGCAGTTCTTC. This chain connects TRBV28 to TRBJ2-1, with D perhaps TRBD2 (5 bases). The CDR3 has 12 amino acids. The ends were cut back, 7 bases at V and 9 bases at J, with 13 bases in the middle. The germline V gene encodes CDR1 MDHEN and CDR2 SYDVKM.

This clonotype was seen a few times. The rearrangement joins TRBV29-1 to TRBJ1-1, with D maybe TRBD1 (5 bases). CDR3 length: 12 amino acids. Germline loops: CDR1 SQVTM, CDR2 ANQGSEA. V gave up 6 bases and J gave up 4 bases, with 12 bases separating them. CDR3 residues: CSVKGRGTEAFF. DNA of the CDR3: TGCAGCGTGAAAGGGAGGGGCACTGAAGCTTTCTTT.

The CDR3, as DNA: TGTGCCAGCAGTGAATCTTGGGGGGGATACGGCTACACCTTC. Translation gives CASSESWGGYGYTF. The V call is TRBV2, the J call TRBJ1-2, with D possibly matching TRBD1 (5 bases). The V end lost 2 bases, the J end lost 8 bases, and 15 bases lay between the germline ends. This CDR3 spans 14 amino acids. Germline V gene lookup returns CDR1 SNHLY and CDR2 FYNNEI.